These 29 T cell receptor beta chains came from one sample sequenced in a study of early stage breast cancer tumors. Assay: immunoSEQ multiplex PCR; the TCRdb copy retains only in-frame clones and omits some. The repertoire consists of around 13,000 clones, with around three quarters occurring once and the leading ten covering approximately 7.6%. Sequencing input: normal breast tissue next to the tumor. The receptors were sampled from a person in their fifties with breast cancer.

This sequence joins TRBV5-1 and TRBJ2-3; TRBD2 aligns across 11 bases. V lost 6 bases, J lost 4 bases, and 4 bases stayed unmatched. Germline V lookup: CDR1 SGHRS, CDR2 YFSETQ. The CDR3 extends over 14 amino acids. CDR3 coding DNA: TGCGCCAGCAAGGGTAGCGGGAGGGCAGATACGCAGTATTTT. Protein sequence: CASKGSGRADTQYF.

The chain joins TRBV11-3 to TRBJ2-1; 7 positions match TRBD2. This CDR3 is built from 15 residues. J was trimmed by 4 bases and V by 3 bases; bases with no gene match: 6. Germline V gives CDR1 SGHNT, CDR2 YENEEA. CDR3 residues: CASSLGGEAYNEQFF. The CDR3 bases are TGTGCCAGCAGCTTGGGGGGGGAAGCATACAATGAGCAGTTCTTC.

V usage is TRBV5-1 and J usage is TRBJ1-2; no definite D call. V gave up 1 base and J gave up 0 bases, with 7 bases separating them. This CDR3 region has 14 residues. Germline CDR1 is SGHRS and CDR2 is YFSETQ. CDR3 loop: CASSLREANYGYTF. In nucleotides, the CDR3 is TGCGCCAGCAGCTTGAGGGAGGCTAACTATGGCTACACCTTC.

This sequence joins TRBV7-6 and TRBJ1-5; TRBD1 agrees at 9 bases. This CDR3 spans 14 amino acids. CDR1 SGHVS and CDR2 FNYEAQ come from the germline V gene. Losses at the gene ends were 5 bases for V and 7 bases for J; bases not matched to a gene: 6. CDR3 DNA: TGTGCCAGCAGCCTACGGGACAGGGACCAGCCCCAGCATTTT. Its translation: CASSLRDRDQPQHF.

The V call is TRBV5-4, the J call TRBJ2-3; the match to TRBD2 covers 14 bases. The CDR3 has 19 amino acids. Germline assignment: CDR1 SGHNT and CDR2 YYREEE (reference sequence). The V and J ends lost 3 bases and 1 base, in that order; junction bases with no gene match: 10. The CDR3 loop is CASSSPGLAGDWGTDTQYF. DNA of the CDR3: TGTGCCAGCAGCTCCCCGGGACTAGCGGGAGATTGGGGCACAGATACGCAGTATTTT.

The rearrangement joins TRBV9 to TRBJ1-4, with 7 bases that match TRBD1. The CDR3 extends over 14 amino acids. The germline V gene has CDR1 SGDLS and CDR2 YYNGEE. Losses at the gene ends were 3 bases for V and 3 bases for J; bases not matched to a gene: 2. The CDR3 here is CASSAGGSNEKLFF. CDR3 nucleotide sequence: TGTGCCAGCAGCGCAGGGGGATCTAATGAAAAACTGTTTTTT.

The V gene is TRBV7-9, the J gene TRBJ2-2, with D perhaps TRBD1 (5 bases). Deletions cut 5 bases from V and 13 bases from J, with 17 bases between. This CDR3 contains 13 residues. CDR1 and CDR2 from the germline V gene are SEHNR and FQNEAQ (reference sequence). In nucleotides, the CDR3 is TGTGCCAGCAGCCAAGACAGCGTGATGGGGCTGTTTTTT. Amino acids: CASSQDSVMGLFF.

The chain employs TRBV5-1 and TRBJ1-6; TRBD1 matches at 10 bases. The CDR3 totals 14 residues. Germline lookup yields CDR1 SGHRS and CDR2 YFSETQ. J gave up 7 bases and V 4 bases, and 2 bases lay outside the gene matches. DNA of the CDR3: TGCGCCAGCAGCCCGGGACAGGGGAATTCACCCCTCCACTTT. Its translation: CASSPGQGNSPLHF. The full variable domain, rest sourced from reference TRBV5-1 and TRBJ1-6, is KAGVTQTPRYLIKTRGQQVTLSCSPISGHRSVSWYQQTPGQGLQFLFEYFSETQRNKGNFPGRFSGRQFSNSRSEMNVSTLELGDSALYLCASSPGQGNSPLHFGNGTRLTVT.

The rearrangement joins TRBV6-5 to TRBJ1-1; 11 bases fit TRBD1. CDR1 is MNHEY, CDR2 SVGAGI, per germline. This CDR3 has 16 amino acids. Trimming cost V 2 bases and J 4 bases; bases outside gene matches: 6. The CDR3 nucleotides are TGTGCCAGCAGTTACCCAACCGGGACAGGGGGCACTGAAGCTTTCTTT. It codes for CASSYPTGTGGTEAFF.

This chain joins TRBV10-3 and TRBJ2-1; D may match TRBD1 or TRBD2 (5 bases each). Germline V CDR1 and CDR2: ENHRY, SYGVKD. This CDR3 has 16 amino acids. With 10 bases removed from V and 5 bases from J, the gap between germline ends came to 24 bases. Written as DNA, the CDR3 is TGTGCCACGACAGATTTCCAATCAGCGGAAAACAATGAGCAGTTCTTC. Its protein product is CATTDFQSAENNEQFF.

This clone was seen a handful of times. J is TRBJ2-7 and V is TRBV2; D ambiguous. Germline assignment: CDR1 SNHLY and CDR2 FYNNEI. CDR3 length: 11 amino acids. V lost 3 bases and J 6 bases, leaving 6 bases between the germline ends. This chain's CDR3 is CASSEGFEQYF. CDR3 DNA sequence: TGTGCCAGCAGTGAGGGGTTCGAGCAGTACTTC.

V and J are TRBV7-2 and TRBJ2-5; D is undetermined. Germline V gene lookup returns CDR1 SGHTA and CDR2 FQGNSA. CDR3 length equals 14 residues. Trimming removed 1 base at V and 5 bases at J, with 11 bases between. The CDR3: CASSLVGSAETQYF. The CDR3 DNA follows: TGTGCCAGCAGCTTAGTTGGGTCGGCGGAGACCCAGTACTTC. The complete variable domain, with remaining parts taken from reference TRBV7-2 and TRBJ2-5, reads GAGVSQSPSNKVTEKGKDVELRCDPISGHTALYWYRQSLGQGLEFLIYFQGNSAPDKSGLPSDRFSAERTGGSVSTLTIQRTQQEDSAVYLCASSLVGSAETQYFGPGTRLLVL.

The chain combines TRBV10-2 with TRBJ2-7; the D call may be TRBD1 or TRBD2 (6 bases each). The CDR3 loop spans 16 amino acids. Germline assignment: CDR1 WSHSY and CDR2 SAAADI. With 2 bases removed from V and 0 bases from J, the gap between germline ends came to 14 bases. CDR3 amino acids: CASSEGGGAFSYEQYF. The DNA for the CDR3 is TGCGCCAGCAGTGAGGGAGGGGGAGCCTTCTCCTACGAGCAGTACTTC.

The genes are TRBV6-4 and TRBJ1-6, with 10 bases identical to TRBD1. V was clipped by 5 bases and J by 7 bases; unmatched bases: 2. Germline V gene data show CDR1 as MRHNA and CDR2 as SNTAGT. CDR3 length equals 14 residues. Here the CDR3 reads CASSPGQGNSPLHF. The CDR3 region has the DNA TGTGCCAGCAGTCCGGGACAGGGGAATTCACCCCTCCACTTT.

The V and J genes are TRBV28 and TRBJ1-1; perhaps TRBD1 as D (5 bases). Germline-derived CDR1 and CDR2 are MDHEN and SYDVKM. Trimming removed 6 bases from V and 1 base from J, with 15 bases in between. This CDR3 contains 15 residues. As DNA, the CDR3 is TGTGCCAGCAGGGGAGACGGGACGGCGAACACTGAAGCTTTCTTT. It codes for CASRGDGTANTEAFF.

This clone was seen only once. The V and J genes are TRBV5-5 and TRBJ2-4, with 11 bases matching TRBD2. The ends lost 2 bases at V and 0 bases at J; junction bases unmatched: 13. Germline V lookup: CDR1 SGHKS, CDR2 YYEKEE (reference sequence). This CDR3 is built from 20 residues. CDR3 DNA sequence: TGTGCCAGCAGCTTACTCCCGGGACTAGCGGACCTACTAGCCAAAAACATTCAGTACTTC. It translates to CASSLLPGLADLLAKNIQYF.

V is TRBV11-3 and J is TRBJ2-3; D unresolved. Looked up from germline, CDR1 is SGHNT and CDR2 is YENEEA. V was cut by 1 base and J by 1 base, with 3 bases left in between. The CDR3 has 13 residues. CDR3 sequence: CASSLAGTDTQYF. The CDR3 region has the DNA TGTGCCAGCAGCTTAGCTGGCACAGATACGCAGTATTTT.

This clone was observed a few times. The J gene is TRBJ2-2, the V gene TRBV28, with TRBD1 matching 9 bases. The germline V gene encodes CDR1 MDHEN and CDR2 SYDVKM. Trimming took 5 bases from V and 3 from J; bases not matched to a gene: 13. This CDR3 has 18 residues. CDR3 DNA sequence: TGTGCCAGCAGTCGATCTTTGGGGACAGGGTGGGACACCGGGGAGCTGTTTTTT. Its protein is CASSRSLGTGWDTGELFF.

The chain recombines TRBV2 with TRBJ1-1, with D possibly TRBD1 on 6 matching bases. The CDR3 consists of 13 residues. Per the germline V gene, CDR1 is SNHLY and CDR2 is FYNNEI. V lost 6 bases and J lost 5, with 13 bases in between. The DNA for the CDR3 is TGTGCCAGCAGGGTCCCAGGGGAGACTGAAGCTTTCTTT. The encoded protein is CASRVPGETEAFF.

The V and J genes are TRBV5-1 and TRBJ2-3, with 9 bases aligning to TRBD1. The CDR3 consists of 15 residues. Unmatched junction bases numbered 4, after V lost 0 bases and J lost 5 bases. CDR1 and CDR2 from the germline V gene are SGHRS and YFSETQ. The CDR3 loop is CASSLEQGALDTQYF. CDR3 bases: TGCGCCAGCAGCTTGGAACAGGGGGCATTAGATACGCAGTATTTT.

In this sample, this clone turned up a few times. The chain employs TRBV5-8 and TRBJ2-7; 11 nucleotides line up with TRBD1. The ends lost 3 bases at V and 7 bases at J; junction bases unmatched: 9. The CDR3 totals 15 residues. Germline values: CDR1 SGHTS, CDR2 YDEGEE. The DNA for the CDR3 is TGTGCCAGCAGCTCAAGGACAGGGGGCATGAGGGAGCAGTACTTC. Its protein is CASSSRTGGMREQYF.

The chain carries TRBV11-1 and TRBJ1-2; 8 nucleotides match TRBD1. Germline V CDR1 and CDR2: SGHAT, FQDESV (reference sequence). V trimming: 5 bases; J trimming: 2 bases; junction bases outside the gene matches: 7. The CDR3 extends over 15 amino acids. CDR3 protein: CASSLPGQENYGYTF. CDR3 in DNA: TGTGCCAGCAGCCTCCCGGGACAGGAGAACTATGGCTACACCTTC.

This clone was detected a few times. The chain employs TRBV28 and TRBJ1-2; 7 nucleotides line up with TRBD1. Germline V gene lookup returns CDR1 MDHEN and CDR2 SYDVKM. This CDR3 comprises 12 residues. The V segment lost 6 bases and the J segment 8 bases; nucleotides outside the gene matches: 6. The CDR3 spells CASSRGVGGYTF. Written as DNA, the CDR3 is TGTGCCAGCAGCAGGGGGGTCGGGGGCTACACCTTC.

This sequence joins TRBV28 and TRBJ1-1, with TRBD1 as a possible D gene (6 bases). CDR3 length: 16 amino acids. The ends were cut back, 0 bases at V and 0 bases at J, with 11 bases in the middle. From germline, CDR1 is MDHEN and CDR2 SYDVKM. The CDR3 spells CASSLWIGTMNTEAFF. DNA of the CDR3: TGTGCCAGCAGTTTATGGATAGGGACAATGAACACTGAAGCTTTCTTT.

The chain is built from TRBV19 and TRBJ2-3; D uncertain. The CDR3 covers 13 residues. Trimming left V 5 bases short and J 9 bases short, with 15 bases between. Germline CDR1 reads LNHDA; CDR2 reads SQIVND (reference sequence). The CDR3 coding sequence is TGTGCCAGTAGTCCCCTCATGGTTGGGACGCAGTATTTT. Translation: CASSPLMVGTQYF.

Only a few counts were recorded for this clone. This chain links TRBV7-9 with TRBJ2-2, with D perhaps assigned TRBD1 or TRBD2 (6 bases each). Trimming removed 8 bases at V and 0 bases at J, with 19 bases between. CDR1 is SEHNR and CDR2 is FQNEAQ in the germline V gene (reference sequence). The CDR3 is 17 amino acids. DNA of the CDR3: TGTGCCAGCGCCGGGGGCCTAAGGACCGCGAACACCGGGGAGCTGTTTTTT. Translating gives CASAGGLRTANTGELFF.

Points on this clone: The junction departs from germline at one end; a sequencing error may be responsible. In nucleotides, the CDR3 is TGTGCCAGTAGTAGGAATAGTGGACAGGGTGTGATTTTCGAGCGGTACTTC. It specifies CASSRNSGQGVIFERYF. The chain combines TRBV19 with TRBJ2-7, with 8 bases aligning to TRBD1. Germline V CDR1 and CDR2: LNHDA, SQIVND (reference sequence). The CDR3 contains 17 residues.

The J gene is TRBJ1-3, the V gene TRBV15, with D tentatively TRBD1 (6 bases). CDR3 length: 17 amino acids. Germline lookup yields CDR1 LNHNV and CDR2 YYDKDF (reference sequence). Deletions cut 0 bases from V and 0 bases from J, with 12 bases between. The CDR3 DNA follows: TGTGCCACCAGCAGAGAGTATACAGGGCTCTCTGGAAACACCATATATTTT. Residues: CATSREYTGLSGNTIYF.

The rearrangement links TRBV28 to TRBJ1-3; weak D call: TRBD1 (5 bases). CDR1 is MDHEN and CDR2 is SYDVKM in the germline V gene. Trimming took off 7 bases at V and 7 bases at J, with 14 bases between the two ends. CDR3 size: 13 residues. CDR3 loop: CASTGTILNTIYF. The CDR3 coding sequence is TGTGCCAGCACCGGGACCATACTGAACACCATATATTTT.